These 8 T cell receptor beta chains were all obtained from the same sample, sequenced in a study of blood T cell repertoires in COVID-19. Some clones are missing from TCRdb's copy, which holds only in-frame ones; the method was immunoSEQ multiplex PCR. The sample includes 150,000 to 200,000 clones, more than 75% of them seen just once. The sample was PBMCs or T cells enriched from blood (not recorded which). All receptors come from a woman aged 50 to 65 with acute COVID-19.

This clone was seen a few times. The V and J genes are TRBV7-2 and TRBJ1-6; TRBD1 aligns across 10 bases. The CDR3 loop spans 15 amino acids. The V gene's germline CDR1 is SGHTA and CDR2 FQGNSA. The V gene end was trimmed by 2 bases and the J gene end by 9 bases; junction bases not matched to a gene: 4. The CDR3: CASSLYDRGLSPLHF. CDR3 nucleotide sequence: TGTGCCAGCAGCTTATACGACAGGGGGCTTTCACCCCTCCACTTT.

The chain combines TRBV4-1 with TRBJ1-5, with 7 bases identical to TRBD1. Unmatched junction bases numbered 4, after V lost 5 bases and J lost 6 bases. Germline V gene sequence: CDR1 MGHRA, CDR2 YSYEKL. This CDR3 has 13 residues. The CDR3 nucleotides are TGCGCCAGCAGCGGGGACAGCGGTCAGCCCCAGCATTTT. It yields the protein CASSGDSGQPQHF.

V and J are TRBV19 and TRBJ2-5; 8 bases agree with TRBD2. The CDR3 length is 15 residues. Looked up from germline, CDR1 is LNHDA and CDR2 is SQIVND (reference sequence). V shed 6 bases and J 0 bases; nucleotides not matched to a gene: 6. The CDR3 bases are TGTGCCAGTAGGTTGACTAGCGCCAACCAAGAGACCCAGTACTTC. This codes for CASRLTSANQETQYF. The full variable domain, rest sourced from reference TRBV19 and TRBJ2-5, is DGGITQSPKYLFRKEGQNVTLSCEQNLNHDAMYWYRQDPGQGLRLIYYSQIVNDFQKGDIAEGYSVSREKKESFPLTVTSAQKNPTAFYLCASRLTSANQETQYFGPGTRLLVL.

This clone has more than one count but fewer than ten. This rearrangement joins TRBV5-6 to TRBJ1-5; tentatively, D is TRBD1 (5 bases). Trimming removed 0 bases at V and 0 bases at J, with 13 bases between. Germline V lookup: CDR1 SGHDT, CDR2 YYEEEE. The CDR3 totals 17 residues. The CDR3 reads CASSLAGDSYSNQPQHF. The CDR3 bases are TGTGCCAGCAGCTTGGCCGGGGACTCCTATAGCAATCAGCCCCAGCATTTT.

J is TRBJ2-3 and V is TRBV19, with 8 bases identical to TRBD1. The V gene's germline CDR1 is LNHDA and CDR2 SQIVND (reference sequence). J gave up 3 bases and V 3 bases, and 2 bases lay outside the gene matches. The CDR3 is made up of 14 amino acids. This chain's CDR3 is CASSIRQGTDTQYF. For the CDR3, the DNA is TGTGCCAGTAGTATCCGACAGGGGACAGATACGCAGTATTTT.

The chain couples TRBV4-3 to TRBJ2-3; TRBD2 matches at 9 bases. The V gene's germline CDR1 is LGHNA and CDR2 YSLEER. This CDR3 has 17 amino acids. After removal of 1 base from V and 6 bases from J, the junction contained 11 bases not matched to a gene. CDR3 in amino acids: CASSQGSGGGAVDTQYF. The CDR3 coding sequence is TGCGCCAGCAGCCAAGGTTCTGGCGGGGGGGCCGTTGATACGCAGTATTTT.

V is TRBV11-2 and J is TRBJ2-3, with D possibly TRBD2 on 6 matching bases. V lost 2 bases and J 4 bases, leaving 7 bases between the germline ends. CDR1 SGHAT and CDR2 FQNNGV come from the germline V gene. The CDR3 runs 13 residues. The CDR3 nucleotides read TGTGCCAGCAGCTTATGGGGGGCAGATACGCAGTATTTT. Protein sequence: CASSLWGADTQYF.

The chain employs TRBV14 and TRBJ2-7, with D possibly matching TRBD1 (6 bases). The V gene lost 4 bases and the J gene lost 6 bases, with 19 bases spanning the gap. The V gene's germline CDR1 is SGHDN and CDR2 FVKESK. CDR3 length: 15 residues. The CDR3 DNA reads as TGTGCCAGCAGCCGACAGGACCAGGCGGGTAGCGAGCAGTACGTC. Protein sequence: CASSRQDQAGSEQYV.